These T cell receptor beta chains were read from a single sample in a study of blood T cell repertoires in COVID-19. TCRdb keeps only in-frame clones here, not all; method: immunoSEQ multiplex PCR. The sample includes a few hundred thousand clones, approximately 90% of them seen just once. The sequenced sample was PBMCs or T cells enriched from blood (not recorded which). The receptors were gathered from a man between 18 and 35 years old with acute COVID-19. Each CDR3 is given with its conserved first and last residue. The D gene is left open where the match is weak. Clone size appears in some rows only: once, few, many, or a class for an expanded clone.

d_call | clone_size | j_call | v_call | cdr3_aa | cdr3_nt
NA | NA | TRBJ2-7 | TRBV28 | CASRSRTHKGYVQYF | TGTGCCAGCAGGTCGCGGACACACAAGGGGTACGTGCAGTACTTC
NA | NA | TRBJ1-3 | TRBV21-1 | CASTPMGRGGNTIYF | TGTGCCAGCACCCCCATGGGCAGGGGGGGAAACACCATATATTTT
NA | NA | TRBJ2-7 | TRBV21-1 | CASSKGGQGPEHEQYF | TGTGCCAGCAGCAAAGGAGGACAGGGTCCAGAGCACGAGCAGTACTTC
NA | NA | TRBJ1-4 | TRBV4-1 | CASSQEGGAPGKLFF | TGCGCCAGCAGCCAAGAGGGGGGAGCACCGGGAAAACTGTTTTTT
NA | NA | TRBJ2-7 | TRBV7-9 | CASSSIKGVLDEQYF | TGTGCCAGCAGCTCAATTAAGGGGGTACTCGACGAGCAGTACTTC
TRBD1 | NA | TRBJ1-4 | TRBV15 | CATSRSDRDNEKLFF | TGTGCCACCAGCAGGTCGGACAGGGACAATGAAAAACTGTTTTTT
TRBD2 | NA | TRBJ2-5 | TRBV18 | CASSPSSGSQETQYF | TGTGCCAGCTCACCATCTAGCGGGAGCCAAGAGACCCAGTACTTC
TRBD2 | NA | TRBJ2-2 | TRBV5-1 | CASSLARTSGKEVGELFF | TGCGCCAGCAGCCTTGCCAGGACTAGCGGGAAAGAGGTCGGGGAGCTGTTTTTT
TRBD2 | NA | TRBJ2-2 | TRBV27 | CASSPLGVAGTGELFF | TGTGCCAGCAGTCCCCTGGGAGTAGCGGGAACCGGGGAGCTGTTTTTT
TRBD2 | NA | TRBJ2-3 | TRBV2 | CASSHLTSGVGQDTQYF | TGTGCCAGCAGCCATCTTACTAGCGGCGTCGGTCAAGATACGCAGTATTTT
TRBD1 | NA | TRBJ2-1 | TRBV28 | CASSANRGPSYNEQFF | TGTGCCAGCAGTGCCAACAGGGGCCCATCCTACAATGAGCAGTTCTTC
NA | NA | TRBJ1-2 | TRBV6-5 | CATLWSYGYTF | TGTGCCACCCTCTGGAGCTATGGCTACACCTTC
NA | once | TRBJ2-3 | TRBV5-6 | CASSETAGAPDTQYF | TGTGCCAGCAGCGAGACAGCAGGGGCTCCAGATACGCAGTATTTT
NA | NA | TRBJ2-1 | TRBV11-3 | CASSHRMNGSGNEQFF | TGTGCCAGCAGCCACAGAATGAACGGGAGTGGGAATGAGCAGTTCTTC